This T cell receptor beta chain was observed in a study of shared clonotypes between healthy human individuals (TCRdb year 2020). In terms of the full investigation: A couple of women and three men aged 18 to 49 years were included in the cohort. Per donor, three plates each were used for CD4 naive and CD4 memory, two for CD8 naive, and one for CD8 memory. Blood TCR repertoires of five healthy adults were deeply sequenced to estimate repertoire size and the extent of clonotype sharing between individuals. Libraries were prepared and TCR repertoires were sequenced by different laboratories using diverse techniques, in order to increase sequencing depth and limit assay-specific biases. Each donor's leukapheresis produced roughly between roughly 0.9 and 8.9 billion PBMCs.

Using the deep immunoSEQ assay, TCR CDR3 regions were amplified from genomic DNA by multiplex PCR. For each cell subset, the extracted genomic DNA was distributed evenly across all wells of several immunoSEQ 96-well plates, and each plate served as one replicate. For sorted subsets, roughly 200 ng of genomic DNA, equivalent to around 29,000 T cell genomes, went into each replicate PCR. Purified libraries were measured with a Qubit 3.0 fluorometer, size-checked on a Bioanalyzer 2100, and measured again with the KAPA Library Quantification kit. A separate single-read 150-cycle Illumina NextSeq 550 flow cell was used to sequence each immunoSEQ 96-well plate. As for the original processing: The immunoSEQ output contained only junctional sequences without quality scores, so filtering could not match that applied to full-length reads. To assign V/J genes and CDR3, sequences were annotated against IMGT germline references using PyIR, a Python wrapper for IgBLAST v1.9. Reads were removed for weak V/J assignments (E-value above 1e-6), missing CDR3, stop codons, out-of-frame junctions, or ambiguous translated residues. V3J clonotypes were defined by identical inferred V gene, J gene, and CDR3 amino acid sequence. The percentage overlap between two repertoires was calculated by dividing the number of shared unique clonotypes by the size of the smaller repertoire. RTK rarefaction, the Chao1 estimator, and Recon v2.1 estimates of unobserved clonotypes were used to assess repertoire richness. For all TCRbeta clonotypes obtained by the gDNA method from several donors, generation probabilities were computed with OLGA. Held by TCRdb, this immuneACCESS table contains in-frame sequences only and omits some clones. Under half of the omission traces to an unresolved V gene where checked; the cause of the rest is unknown. The V and J calls and clone size were taken over from that table, and D and trimming were inferred from the DNA. This sample lists approximately 99,000 clones; under 70% were detected once. Over 20% of the sample comes from the top ten.

CDR3 length: 16 amino acids, cysteine to phenylalanine. The sequence is cut down to CDR3 DNA, 48 bases in frame from base 1. The donors were healthy, HIV-negative adults who had no recently reported acute infections or vaccinations. Only Caucasian adults living in Nashville, Tennessee, USA were represented among the donors. CD8 memory samples were composed of magnetically selected CD45RO+ cells combined with CCR7-negative CD45RA+ effector memory (TemRA) cells. Blood was collected by leukapheresis, and PBMCs were isolated by Ficoll-Histopaque density gradient centrifugation and then cryopreserved in liquid nitrogen vapor phase. Analytical flow cytometry was used to check the purity and quantity of every magnetically sorted T cell population. From each sorted fraction, genomic DNA was isolated and quantified by UV absorbance on a Nanodrop 2000c. Results and caveats for the whole study, not just this receptor: Rarefaction of sorted-subset datasets indicated incomplete sequencing despite the large sequencing depth. Approximately 5% of naive CD4, roughly 3.6% of naive CD8, around 2.3% of memory CD4, and approximately 0.39% of memory CD8 clonotypes were shared across several donors. Higher generation probabilities were observed for clonotypes shared by all four sorted-subset donors than for non-shared clonotypes. Sampling was limited to blood, and TCR repertoires in tissue likely differ from TCR repertoires in blood. Estimated clonotype richness was generally larger for naive than for memory subsets. Based on pairwise subsampling, the degree of clonotype sharing among donors was expected to be affected by sequencing depth. The small number of donors limited the genetic and exposure-history diversity represented.

A remark on this clone: This receptor's antigen is unknown. No base qualities exist here, and no much larger clone lies one base off it.

The specimen was memory CD8+ T cells sorted from blood. The meaning of the sample's cell subset or site label: CD45RO+ cells pooled with CCR7-negative TemRA cells. This clonotype originated in a woman in her 30s in good health. Here the chain combines TRBV21-1 and TRBJ1-3; the D call in the table, TRBD1, was not verified against the DNA. TRBV21-1 is designated a pseudogene. The CDR3 here reads CASSGRDRISGNTIYF. The nucleotide sequence reads as follows: TGTGCCAGCAGCGGACGGGACAGGATCTCTGGAAACACCATATATTTT.